This record looks at one T cell receptor beta chain sequence and its context. Antigen: not known. PCR was performed using 60 Vbeta and 13 Jbeta primers. Per the study methods: Unique TCR beta chains numbered around 80 million in a later analysis, with about 11 million shared. TCRdb's copy holds only in-frame clones and misses some; the assay was immunoSEQ multiplex PCR. That table furnishes V, J and clone size, whereas the DNA furnished D and trimming. The sample comprises 95,000 to 150,000 clones, over 50% of which are singletons, and 6.5% to 9.5% rests with the top ten. The sample comes from a study of cytomegalovirus exposure and HLA in healthy donors. The CDR3 runs 14 residues. With 4 bases removed from V and 0 bases from J, the gap between germline ends came to 13 bases. CDR1 is SQVTM and CDR2 is ANQGSEA in the germline V gene. General observations from the study: Per a prior analysis, the majority of TCR beta V segments were productive roughly 90% or roughly 30% of the time. Per a later analysis, HLA-associated TCR beta chains showed more clonal expansion than other, equally common TCR beta chains.

The origin of this receptor is a woman aged 35 to 49 in good health and CMV-seropositive. Sequenced: PBMCs. This rearrangement joins TRBV29-1 to TRBJ2-7; TRBD2 is a possible D gene (6 bases). CDR3 nucleotides: TGCAGCGTTGGGGGGGACTCGAGCTCCTACGAGCAGTACTTC. Its protein is CSVGGDSSSYEQYF.